This TCR beta chain is drawn from a study of T cells in Graves' hyperthyroidism and ophthalmopathy. Study as a whole: Peripheral blood specimens were obtained at initial diagnosis, prior to any treatment.

Ophthalmopathy in the patients scored at least 3 on Clinical Activity Score and at least 4 on NOSPECS grade, lasting under 3 months. It was uncontrolled infection, other autoimmune disease, pregnancy or lactation that excluded patients. Study conclusions and caveats: Ophthalmopathy onset followed model prediction by a median about seven months.

It was RNA transcripts that yielded the amplified TCR beta CDR3 regions. TCR CDR3 underwent first-round RT-PCR with the HTBI primer set. TCRdb re-analysed the multiplex PCR reads in MiXCR, keeping a single row per CDR3 protein. The sample contains about 530,000 distinct CDR3 sequences, roughly a sixth of which appear only once. This clonotype has only a few counts. Its cognate antigen is unknown. CDR1 and CDR2 (germline): DFQATT, SNEGSKA (reference sequence). The J segment lost 6 bases and the V segment lost 2 bases, leaving 11 bases of the junction unmatched. This CDR3 region has 15 residues. This chain uses TRBV20-1 with TRBJ2-7, with 9 positions matching TRBD1. The sequence was obtained from a woman younger than 30 with Graves' ophthalmopathy. The sequencing sample was made of blood. CDR3 region: CSARPLGTGSLEQYF. Here the CDR3 DNA reads TGCAGTGCTAGACCGCTGGGGACAGGGTCGCTCGAGCAGTACTTC.